These 27 T cell receptor beta chains originate from one sample sequenced in a study of T cells in Graves' hyperthyroidism and ophthalmopathy. Template material for amplifying TCR beta CDR3 regions consisted of RNA transcripts. A set of HTBI primers served as the primers for a first-round RT-PCR of the TCR CDR3. MiXCR was run by TCRdb on the multiplex PCR reads, yielding one entry per CDR3 protein. Of 250,000 to 300,000 distinct CDR3 sequences listed, about an eighth are singletons. Sequenced sample: blood. These receptors all come from a woman in her thirties or forties with Graves' hyperthyroidism.

This clonotype has at least ten counts. The chain is built from TRBV19 and TRBJ2-7; D is undetermined. V gave up 6 bases and J gave up 0 bases, with 15 bases separating them. CDR3 length equals 15 residues. CDR1 is LNHDA and CDR2 is SQIVND in the germline V gene (reference sequence). CDR3 protein: CASSDPTLSSYEQYF. As DNA, the CDR3 is TGTGCCAGTAGCGACCCCACACTAAGCTCCTACGAGCAGTACTTC.

The sample holds many counts of this clonotype. The V call is TRBV2, the J call TRBJ2-2, with D perhaps given as TRBD1 or TRBD2 (5 bases each). Germline loops: CDR1 SNHLY, CDR2 FYNNEI. The CDR3 runs 14 residues. The V end lost 8 bases, the J end lost 1 base, and 11 bases lay between the germline ends. CDR3 in DNA: TGTGCCAGCTGGGGGAGCGGGAACACCGGGGAGCTGTTTTTT. Amino acids: CASWGSGNTGELFF.

The chain carries TRBV2 and TRBJ1-5, with 10 bases that match TRBD1. After removal of 5 bases from V and 0 bases from J, the junction contained 7 bases not matched to a gene. The CDR3 is 17 amino acids. Germline V CDR1 and CDR2: SNHLY, FYNNEI. The DNA for the CDR3 is TGTGCCAGCAGTTCGACAGGGGGCGGAAATAGCAATCAGCCCCAGCATTTT. As protein: CASSSTGGGNSNQPQHF.

This clonotype was recorded at least ten times. This chain's CDR3 is CASSLVGSNTEAFF. The DNA for the CDR3 is TGTGCCAGCAGTTTAGTGGGCTCGAACACTGAAGCTTTCTTT. The chain has TRBV27 and TRBJ1-1; D gene ambiguous. Germline loops: CDR1 MNHEY, CDR2 SMNVEV (reference sequence). The CDR3 covers 14 residues. The germline V and J ends were trimmed by 2 bases and 1 base, with 8 bases remaining between them.

This clonotype was found many times. V usage is TRBV11-2 and J usage is TRBJ2-1, with 7 bases identical to TRBD2. V shed 1 base and J 8 bases; nucleotides not matched to a gene: 5. CDR1 SGHAT and CDR2 FQNNGV come from the germline V gene. CDR3 size: 14 residues. This CDR3 is CASSLVRLAYEQFF. CDR3 coding DNA: TGTGCCAGCAGCTTAGTACGACTAGCCTATGAGCAGTTCTTC.

This clonotype was counted many times. The chain links TRBV2 to TRBJ1-5, with D perhaps matching TRBD1 (6 bases). CDR1 is SNHLY, CDR2 FYNNEI, per germline. The ends were cut back, 7 bases at V and 6 bases at J, with 13 bases in the middle. CDR3 size: 13 residues. CDR3 in amino acids: CASTAQGFQPQHF. The CDR3 DNA reads TGTGCCAGCACCGCCCAGGGGTTTCAGCCCCAGCATTTT.

The table lists this clonotype with a few counts. The rearrangement links TRBV24-1 to TRBJ1-5, with D hard to call. CDR1 and CDR2 from the germline V gene are KGHDR and SFDVKD. The germline V and J ends were trimmed by 3 bases and 4 bases, with 15 bases remaining between them. This CDR3 is 16 amino acids long. In DNA form, the CDR3 reads TGTGCCACCAGTGATCCAAACGGACCGACGAATCAGCCCCAGCATTTT. It translates to CATSDPNGPTNQPQHF.

This clonotype was picked up many times. The chain employs TRBV29-1 and TRBJ2-3, with TRBD2 matching over 15 bases. CDR3 length equals 17 residues. The junction had 3 bases not matched to a gene; V was cut back by 1 base and J by 1 base. Germline V gene data show CDR1 as SQVTM and CDR2 as ANQGSEA. The CDR3 sequence is CSVEGTSGRARTDTQYF. The CDR3 DNA sequence: TGCAGCGTTGAAGGGACTAGCGGGAGGGCCCGCACAGATACGCAGTATTTT.

V is TRBV6-1 and J is TRBJ1-1, with TRBD1 as a possible D gene (5 bases). The CDR3 runs 13 residues. Germline CDR1 reads MNHNS; CDR2 reads SASEGT. Trimming stripped 8 bases from V and 6 bases from J, with 16 bases between. CDR3 region: CASRGPGGSEAFF. The CDR3 coding sequence is TGTGCCAGCCGAGGCCCCGGGGGTTCTGAAGCTTTCTTT.

This clonotype was observed a handful of times. The chain joins TRBV5-5 to TRBJ2-3; 8 bases are a match to TRBD2. Trimming took 2 bases from V and 1 from J; bases not matched to a gene: 3. The CDR3 extends over 15 amino acids. The germline CDR1 and CDR2 sequences are SGHKS and YYEKEE (reference sequence). The CDR3 DNA sequence: TGTGCCAGCAGCTTAAGACTAGCGCGCACAGATACGCAGTATTTT. It is translated as CASSLRLARTDTQYF.

The chain carries TRBV9 and TRBJ2-1, with 14 bases that match TRBD2. Losses at the gene ends were 3 bases for V and 3 bases for J; bases not matched to a gene: 5. The germline V gene encodes CDR1 SGDLS and CDR2 YYNGEE. This CDR3 comprises 17 residues. CDR3 region: CASSARGLAGDYNEQFF. Here the CDR3 DNA reads TGTGCCAGCAGCGCCCGGGGACTAGCGGGAGACTACAATGAGCAGTTCTTC.

This clonotype was recorded once. The chain combines TRBV7-2 with TRBJ2-3; D remains ambiguous. Germline CDR1 and CDR2: SGHTA and FQGNSA. The CDR3 contains 16 residues. V gave up 3 bases and J gave up 0 bases, with 13 bases separating them. CDR3 bases: TGTGCCAGCAGCTTCCTTCAGTTTGTGAGCACAGATACGCAGTATTTT. Translated: CASSFLQFVSTDTQYF.

This clonotype was observed many times. This chain connects TRBV3-1 to TRBJ1-6, with a tentative D call TRBD1 (5 bases). Germline V gene lookup returns CDR1 LGHDT and CDR2 YNNKEL (reference sequence). The CDR3 sequence is 15 residues long. V lost 1 base to trimming and J lost 8 bases, with 12 bases between them. In DNA form, the CDR3 reads TGTGCCAGCAGCCAAGGATCAGGGTGGGATTCACCCCTCCACTTT. Protein sequence: CASSQGSGWDSPLHF.

At least ten counts were recorded for this clonotype. The chain couples TRBV10-3 to TRBJ2-7; TRBD2 matches 9 bases. There are 16 residues in the CDR3. From germline, CDR1 is ENHRY and CDR2 SYGVKD. V lost 6 bases, J lost 5 bases, and 14 bases stayed unmatched. The DNA of the CDR3 is TGTGCCATCAGGCGTAGCGGGAGACCGTCCATCGACGAGCAGTACTTC. It translates to CAIRRSGRPSIDEQYF.

Of note for this clonotype: A much larger clone lies a single base off, so this may be a read error. For the CDR3, the DNA is TGTGCCAGCAGGTCACCCGGGACCGGACAGTCACCCCCCCACTTT. It is translated as CASRSPGTGQSPPHF. This sequence joins TRBV6-2 or TRBV6-3 and TRBJ1-6; possible D gene TRBD1, 6 bases. The CDR3 totals 15 residues. Germline-derived CDR1 and CDR2 are MNHEY and SVGEGT.

The chain combines TRBV2 with TRBJ1-4; D possibly corresponds to TRBD1 (6 bases). CDR1 is SNHLY, CDR2 FYNNEI, per germline. Deletions cut 6 bases from V and 3 bases from J, with 14 bases between. This CDR3 has 15 residues. CDR3 DNA: TGTGCCAGCAGCAACTGGACAGTATCTAATGAAAAACTGTTTTTT. Translating it yields CASSNWTVSNEKLFF.

The V call is TRBV5-1, the J call TRBJ2-3; 7 bases line up with TRBD2. This CDR3 spans 21 amino acids. In germline, CDR1 is SGHRS, CDR2 YFSETQ. Losses at the gene ends were 2 bases for V and 2 bases for J; bases not matched to a gene: 23. The chain's CDR3 is CASSLNDGTTDGGGTTDTQYF. Written as DNA, the CDR3 is TGCGCCAGCAGCTTAAACGACGGGACTACCGATGGGGGGGGGACCACAGATACGCAGTATTTT.

This clonotype was counted many times. The J gene is TRBJ1-5, the V gene TRBV6-2 or TRBV6-3; no firm D call. V was clipped by 6 bases and J by 6 bases, with 15 bases between them. The V gene's germline CDR1 is MNHEY and CDR2 SVGEGT. This CDR3 has 14 residues. The CDR3, as DNA: TGTGCCAGCAGCCAATACGATTACGGTCAGCCCCAGCATTTT. Protein: CASSQYDYGQPQHF.

Ten or more counts support this clonotype. The chain couples TRBV7-9 to TRBJ2-5; TRBD2 matches at 7 bases. Germline V CDR1 and CDR2: SEHNR, FQNEAQ (reference sequence). The V gene end was trimmed by 5 bases and the J gene end by 5 bases; junction bases not matched to a gene: 11. The CDR3 runs 15 residues. The CDR3 region has the DNA TGTGCCAGCAGCCCCGAAGTAGAGCGGGGTGAGACCCAGTACTTC. It codes for CASSPEVERGETQYF.

About this clonotype itself: This may be a read error: a much more frequent sequence differs by one nucleotide. The J gene is TRBJ2-7, the V gene TRBV2; TRBD1 matches at 7 bases. Looked up from germline, CDR1 is SNHLY and CDR2 is FYNNEI. The ends lost 8 bases at V and 9 bases at J; junction bases unmatched: 16. The CDR3 covers 14 residues. The CDR3 loop reads CASGQETIESWQYF. Written as DNA, the CDR3 is TGTGCCAGCGGACAGGAGACTATAGAATCGTGGCAGTACTTC.

This clonotype was found many times. The V call is TRBV11-2, the J call TRBJ2-2; tentatively, D is TRBD2 (5 bases). The V gene's germline CDR1 is SGHAT and CDR2 FQNNGV. CDR3 size: 13 residues. V was pared by 9 bases and J by 9 bases, with 17 bases between. CDR3 in amino acids: CASRTPQRRELFF. In DNA, the CDR3 is TGTGCCAGTCGGACTCCGCAGAGGAGGGAGCTGTTTTTT.

This clonotype was recorded at least ten times. This chain links TRBV28 with TRBJ1-3, with a possible D match to TRBD1 (5 bases). Germline V gives CDR1 MDHEN, CDR2 SYDVKM. This CDR3 has 16 residues. The V gene lost 8 bases and the J gene lost 0 bases, with 17 bases spanning the gap. CDR3 residues: CASASAGQSSGNTIYF. CDR3 DNA: TGTGCCAGCGCGTCGGCGGGGCAGAGCTCTGGAAACACCATATATTTT.

This clonotype was seen repeatedly, ten times or more. The rearrangement uses TRBV7-9 and TRBJ2-5; TRBD2 agrees at 7 bases. The V and J ends lost 6 bases and 5 bases, in that order; junction bases with no gene match: 9. The CDR3 has 14 residues. Per germline, CDR1 SEHNR and CDR2 FQNEAQ (reference sequence). This CDR3 reads CASSLGGGGETQYF. CDR3 DNA: TGTGCCAGCAGTTTGGGCGGGGGTGGGGAGACCCAGTACTTC.

Only a few counts were recorded for this clonotype. The V gene is TRBV30, the J gene TRBJ2-7; D is perhaps TRBD1 (6 bases). Trimming took off 7 bases at V and 4 bases at J, with 17 bases between the two ends. Germline V CDR1 and CDR2: GTSNPN, SVGIG (reference sequence). The CDR3 length is 13 residues. Here the CDR3 reads CAYDPGQSYEQYF. The DNA for the CDR3 is TGTGCCTACGACCCCGGACAGTCATACGAGCAGTACTTC.

This clonotype was detected many times. V is TRBV30 and J is TRBJ1-1; D is undetermined. The CDR3 is 12 residues long. V was cut by 1 base and J by 6 bases, with 9 bases left in between. Germline-derived CDR1 and CDR2 are GTSNPN and SVGIG (reference sequence). The CDR3 loop reads CAWSGTDPEAFF. CDR3 bases: TGTGCCTGGAGTGGAACAGACCCTGAAGCTTTCTTT.

This clonotype was picked up many times. The CDR3 is CASSVGVGLLETQYF. The CDR3 DNA sequence: TGTGCCAGCAGCGTAGGGGTGGGACTTTTGGAGACCCAGTACTTC. V gene TRBV9 combines with J gene TRBJ2-5; weak D call: TRBD2 (6 bases). V lost 0 bases and J 5 bases, leaving 14 bases between the germline ends. This CDR3 has 15 residues. Germline-derived CDR1 and CDR2 are SGDLS and YYNGEE.

This clonotype was seen at least ten times. V is TRBV20-1 and J is TRBJ2-7; D ambiguous. Trimming left V 5 bases short and J 1 base short, with 12 bases between. CDR1 and CDR2 from the germline V gene are DFQATT and SNEGSKA (reference sequence). This CDR3 is 13 amino acids long. CDR3 in amino acids: CSAYPTESYEQYF. The DNA for the CDR3 is TGCAGTGCTTACCCGACTGAATCCTACGAGCAGTACTTC.